This record concerns one T cell receptor beta chain sequence. This table comes from immunoSEQ multiplex PCR, and its TCRdb copy is limited to in-frame clones, with some not included. The data show 1.5 million to 2.5 million clones, approximately 94% seen once. The data derive from a study of shared clonotypes between healthy human individuals. The germline V gene has CDR1 LGHNA and CDR2 YSLEER. V lost 2 bases and J lost 6; bases outside the gene matches: 6. The CDR3 loop spans 14 amino acids. Terminally differentiated effector memory CD45RA+ cells were excluded from the naive CD8 cells, which were CD45RO-negative and positively selected for CCR7.

The receptor comes from a man aged 18 to 30 in good health. This chain connects TRBV4-3 to TRBJ1-1; 7 positions match TRBD1. The source material was naive CD8+ T cells sorted from blood. CDR3 sequence (DNA): TGCGCCAGCAGCCAATTACAGGGGATCCCTGAAGCTTTCTTT. Its protein product is CASSQLQGIPEAFF.